This T cell receptor beta chain is drawn from a study of response to subunit inactivated influenza vaccine. Study conclusions and caveats: Authors proposed each seasonal influenza vaccination draws in few new T cells.

TCRdb re-called the RT-PCR reads through MiXCR, storing one row per CDR3 protein. The sample holds about 520,000 distinct CDR3 sequences; roughly 23% are singletons and the top ten take 1.9%. Comments on this clonotype: What it binds is unknown.

The source was CD4+ T cells sorted from PBMCs, collected around 5 days after vaccination. This TCR came from a man in his forties or fifties who received an inactivated influenza vaccine.

For the CDR3, the DNA is TGTGCCAGCAGCCAAGATTATAATTCACCCCTCCACTTT. It translates to CASSQDYNSPLHF. The rearrangement links TRBV4-2 to TRBJ1-6; D unresolved. The V end lost 0 bases, the J end lost 4 bases, and 1 base lay between the germline ends. Germline lookup yields CDR1 LGHNA and CDR2 YNFKEQ. The CDR3 covers 13 residues.